This is a list of T cell receptor beta chains from one sample in a study of T cell responses to AZD1222 COVID-19 vaccine. Sequenced by immunoSEQ multiplex PCR; TCRdb stores in-frame clones only, minus some. The repertoire includes 150,000 to 200,000 clones, less than 95% of them detected once, and approximately 5.9% sits in the top ten. Specimen: peripheral blood, collected 28 days after the second AZD1222 dose. All receptors derive from an adult who received the AZD1222 COVID-19 vaccine. Both conserved end residues are part of each CDR3. D genes are given only for firm matches. Size tells how often a clone was seen (once, few, many) or the class of an expanded clone, and some rows leave it out.

abundance	v_gene	d_gene	j_gene	CDR3aa	CDR3nt
.	TRBV3-1/TRBV3-2	.	TRBJ1-5	CASSPLQGAQHF	TGTGCCAGCAGTCCATTACAGGGAGCTCAGCATTTT
.	TRBV6-1	.	TRBJ2-5	CASSEISGIRETQYF	TGTGCCAGCAGTGAAATATCGGGGATCCGGGAGACCCAGTACTTC
.	TRBV10-3	.	TRBJ2-3	CAISDRGDTDTQYF	TGTGCCATCAGTGACAGGGGAGACACAGATACGCAGTATTTT
once	TRBV6-4	.	TRBJ1-5	CASWQGDLDSNQPQHF	TGTGCCAGCTGGCAGGGTGACTTGGATAGCAATCAGCCCCAGCATTTT
.	TRBV19	TRBD1	TRBJ2-7	CASSPSQGEQYF	TGTGCCAGTAGTCCCTCACAGGGGGAGCAGTACTTC
.	TRBV19	TRBD1	TRBJ1-5	CASSLQGGQGKHQPQHF	TGTGCCAGTAGTCTACAAGGCGGACAGGGAAAGCATCAGCCCCAGCATTTT
.	TRBV6-2/TRBV6-3	.	TRBJ2-1	CASSYSVGSRVEQFF	TGTGCCAGCAGTTACTCAGTCGGGAGCCGGGTTGAGCAGTTCTTC
.	TRBV10-3	.	TRBJ2-1	CAISRTDSYNEQFF	TGTGCCATAAGTAGGACAGATAGTTACAATGAGCAGTTCTTC
once	TRBV18	.	TRBJ1-3	CASSRTRSGTNGNTIYF	TGTGCCAGCTCACGAACACGTTCCGGGACAAATGGAAACACCATATATTTT
.	TRBV28	.	TRBJ2-4	CASSATDRQNNIQYF	TGTGCCAGCAGTGCTACGGACAGACAAAACAACATTCAGTACTTC
.	TRBV11-2	.	TRBJ2-2	CASSLIRAGELFF	TGTGCCAGCAGCTTGATCAGGGCTGGGGAGCTGTTTTTT
.	TRBV30	.	TRBJ2-2	CAWNTVAGELFF	TGTGCCTGGAATACGGTTGCCGGGGAGCTGTTTTTT
.	TRBV20-1	.	TRBJ2-3	CSASTSRRGIPGITDTQYF	TGCAGTGCTAGTACTTCTCGGCGGGGAATCCCAGGGATCACAGATACGCAGTATTTT
.	TRBV30	TRBD1	TRBJ1-5	CAWNTGQGNQPQHF	TGTGCCTGGAATACTGGACAGGGCAATCAGCCCCAGCATTTT
.	TRBV28	.	TRBJ2-7	CASSFSRTDPYEQYF	TGTGCCAGCAGTTTTTCGCGGACAGACCCCTACGAGCAGTACTTC
.	TRBV4-2	TRBD2	TRBJ2-1	CASSQEGHGTSGTYNEQFF	TGTGCCAGCAGCCAAGAGGGACATGGGACTAGCGGGACCTACAATGAGCAGTTCTTC
.	TRBV30	TRBD2	TRBJ2-1	CAWVRTSNEQFF	TGTGCCTGGGTAAGGACTAGTAATGAGCAGTTCTTC
.	TRBV7-2	.	TRBJ2-7	CASSLALISRSEQYF	TGTGCCAGCAGCTTAGCCCTCATCTCCAGGTCCGAGCAGTACTTC
.	TRBV7-6	.	TRBJ1-4	CASSQQVLSSTNEKLFF	TGTGCCAGCAGCCAACAGGTCCTAAGCTCAACTAATGAAAAACTGTTTTTT
.	TRBV10-3	.	TRBJ2-1	CAGSGGQGNNEQFF	TGTGCCGGATCGGGGGGCCAGGGGAACAATGAGCAGTTCTTC
.	TRBV7-9	TRBD2	TRBJ2-5	CAIRGLAGGTQYF	TGTGCCATCCGAGGGCTAGCGGGGGGGACCCAGTACTTC
once	TRBV23-1	TRBD1	TRBJ1-5	CARGTGVYSNQPQHF	TGCGCCAGGGGGACAGGGGTTTATAGCAATCAGCCCCAGCATTTT
.	TRBV5-1	TRBD2	TRBJ2-3	CASSPAGSGGDVQYF	TGCGCCAGCAGCCCCGCCGGAAGCGGGGGGGACGTGCAGTATTTT
.	TRBV28	.	TRBJ1-2	CASSSPGGQSGYTF	TGTGCCAGCAGTTCCCCTGGGGGGCAGAGCGGCTACACCTTC
.	TRBV28	.	TRBJ1-4	CASSSLAGPTNEKLFF	TGTGCCAGCAGCTCACTCGCGGGGCCAACTAATGAAAAACTGTTTTTT
.	TRBV19	TRBD2	TRBJ2-7	CASSLGGSIYEQYF	TGTGCCAGTAGCCTCGGGGGGTCAATCTACGAGCAGTACTTC
.	TRBV6-5	.	TRBJ2-2	CASSLDGAGELFF	TGTGCCAGCAGCCTGGACGGAGCCGGGGAGCTGTTTTTT
.	TRBV6-5	.	TRBJ1-5	CASSYSGEHQPQHF	TGTGCCAGCAGTTACTCAGGGGAGCATCAGCCCCAGCATTTT
.	TRBV5-8	TRBD1	TRBJ1-5	CASSHRDRVNQPQHF	TGTGCCAGCAGCCACCGGGACAGAGTCAATCAGCCCCAGCATTTT
.	TRBV21-1	.	TRBJ2-2	CASSTGHQFETKNTGELFF	TGTGCCAGCAGCACAGGTCATCAGTTTGAGACTAAGAACACCGGGGAGCTGTTTTTT
.	TRBV3-1/TRBV3-2	TRBD1	TRBJ1-6	CASSPRGDNSPLHF	TGTGCCAGCAGCCCCAGGGGGGATAATTCACCCCTCCACTTT
.	TRBV19	.	TRBJ1-2	CASSIGQNNFVYTF	TGTGCCAGTAGTATAGGCCAGAACAATTTCGTCTACACCTTC
few	TRBV4-2	TRBD2	TRBJ2-7	CASSQILAGGYEQYF	TGTGCCAGCAGCCAGATACTAGCGGGAGGGTACGAGCAGTACTTC
once	TRBV18	.	TRBJ2-3	CASSPLTADTQYF	TGTGCCAGCTCACCCCTTACCGCGGATACGCAGTATTTT
.	TRBV5-4	.	TRBJ1-4	CASSLAGIEKLFF	TGTGCCAGCAGCTTGGCAGGGATTGAAAAACTGTTTTTT
.	TRBV28	.	TRBJ1-1	CASRMDEGTEAFF	TGTGCCAGCAGGATGGACGAGGGGACTGAAGCTTTCTTT
.	TRBV15	.	TRBJ1-5	CATSRDKGQPQHF	TGTGCCACCAGCAGAGATAAGGGTCAGCCCCAGCATTTT
.	TRBV28	.	TRBJ1-3	CASSTTDTIYF	TGTGCCAGCAGTACAACAGACACCATATATTTT
.	TRBV2	.	TRBJ1-5	CASSFSGAQPQHF	TGTGCCAGCAGTTTCTCAGGGGCTCAGCCCCAGCATTTT
.	TRBV6-4	.	TRBJ2-7	CASTAPRAHPYEQYF	TGTGCCAGCACCGCCCCCCGGGCCCACCCCTACGAGCAGTACTTC
.	TRBV20-1	.	TRBJ1-5	CSASRGSYSNQPQHF	TGCAGTGCTAGTAGGGGCTCTTATAGCAATCAGCCCCAGCATTTT
.	TRBV5-6	TRBD2	TRBJ2-7	CASSTGLEAYEQYF	TGTGCCAGCAGCACCGGACTAGAAGCCTACGAGCAGTACTTC
.	TRBV5-4	.	TRBJ1-1	CASSSHARTEAFF	TGTGCCAGCAGCTCACACGCCCGAACTGAAGCTTTCTTT
.	TRBV28	.	TRBJ1-3	CASSLGGAGLSGNTIYF	TGTGCCAGCAGCCTAGGGGGGGCAGGGTTGTCTGGAAACACCATATATTTT
.	TRBV9	TRBD2	TRBJ2-2	CASSVASGLNTGELFF	TGTGCCAGCAGCGTAGCTAGCGGCCTGAACACCGGGGAGCTGTTTTTT
.	TRBV20-1	.	TRBJ1-5	CSASGGAGNQPQHF	TGCAGTGCTAGTGGGGGGGCAGGCAATCAGCCCCAGCATTTT